The entry below describes one TCR beta chain. Its antigen is still unknown. The CDR3 has 14 amino acids. CDR1 is MDHEN and CDR2 is SYDVKM in the germline V gene. After removal of 8 bases from V and 4 bases from J, the junction contained 5 bases not matched to a gene. PCR was performed using 60 Vbeta and 13 Jbeta primers. The repertoire was sequenced with immunoSEQ multiplex PCR; TCRdb's copy has only in-frame clones and lacks some. The table lists about 140,000 clones, 80% of them singletons. The sample is drawn from a study of cytomegalovirus exposure and HLA in healthy donors. Study-level results: The investigators catalogued 160 or so TCR beta chains as cytomegalovirus-associated.

The receptor was derived from a man younger than 45 in good health and CMV-seronegative. Sequenced input: PBMCs. This chain links TRBV28 with TRBJ1-5, with TRBD1 identical over 10 bases. The CDR3 sequence is CASGEGQGNQPQHF. The CDR3, as DNA: TGTGCCAGCGGCGAGGGACAGGGGAATCAGCCCCAGCATTTT.